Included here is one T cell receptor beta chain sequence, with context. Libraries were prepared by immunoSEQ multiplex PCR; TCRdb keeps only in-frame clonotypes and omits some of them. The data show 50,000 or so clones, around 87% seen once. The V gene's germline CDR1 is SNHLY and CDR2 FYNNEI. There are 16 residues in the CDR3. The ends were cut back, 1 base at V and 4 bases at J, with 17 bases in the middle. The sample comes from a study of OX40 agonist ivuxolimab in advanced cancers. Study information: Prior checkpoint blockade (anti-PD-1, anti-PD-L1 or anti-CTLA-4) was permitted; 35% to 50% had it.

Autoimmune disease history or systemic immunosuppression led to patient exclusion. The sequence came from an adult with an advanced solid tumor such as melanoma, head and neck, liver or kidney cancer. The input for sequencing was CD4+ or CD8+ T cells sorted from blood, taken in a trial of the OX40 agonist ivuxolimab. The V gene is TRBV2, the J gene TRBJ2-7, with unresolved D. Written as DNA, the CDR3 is TGTGCCAGCAGTGAAGGGGGTGCTTTTTTATCGTACGAGCAGTACTTC. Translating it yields CASSEGGAFLSYEQYF.